The clone carrying this TCR beta chain appeared once. This record belongs to a study of glioma-infiltrating T cells after dendritic cell vaccination. Looked up from germline, CDR1 is SGHTA and CDR2 is FQGNSA. The CDR3 totals 18 residues. Trimming at V came to 1 base and at J to 6 bases, leaving 15 bases not matched to a gene. Time point in this sample: after dendritic cell vaccination, including at tumor progression/relapse. The data were produced by immunoSEQ multiplex PCR, yet TCRdb's version contains in-frame clones alone and is incomplete. The top ten clones hold under 6.5% of a sample with some 99,000 clones, around 80% of them seen once.

The TCR originated in a human donor with glioblastoma. The specimen comprised blood, sampled after dendritic cell vaccination. The rearrangement uses TRBV7-2 and TRBJ1-5, with 7 bases fitting TRBD1. The CDR3 nucleotides read TGTGCCAGCAGCTTAGGGCGAAGACAGGGCTCGGCCGGTCAGCCCCAGCATTTT. This codes for CASSLGRRQGSAGQPQHF.